The 14 T cell receptor beta chains below all came from one sample that was sequenced in a study of OX40 agonist ivuxolimab in advanced cancers. This table comes from immunoSEQ multiplex PCR, and its TCRdb copy is limited to in-frame clones, with some not included. The sample has more than 55,000 clones; 85% to 95% are singletons. The source was CD4+ or CD8+ T cells sorted from blood, collected in a trial of the OX40 agonist ivuxolimab. The receptors shown here come from an adult with an advanced solid tumor such as melanoma, head and neck, liver or kidney cancer.

V is TRBV4-1 and J is TRBJ2-2, with D hard to call. Trimming took 1 base from V and 0 from J, leaving 3 bases between them. The CDR3 spans 14 residues. The germline gives CDR1 MGHRA, CDR2 YSYEKL. For the CDR3, the DNA is TGCGCCAGCAGCCAAGGGCCGAACACCGGGGAGCTGTTTTTT. Protein product: CASSQGPNTGELFF.

V usage is TRBV4-1 and J usage is TRBJ2-7, with D hard to call. V lost 4 bases and J 2 bases, leaving 12 bases between the germline ends. CDR3 length: 14 residues. From germline, CDR1 is MGHRA and CDR2 YSYEKL. CDR3 amino acids: CASSPPVGAYEQYF. CDR3 nucleotide sequence: TGCGCCAGCAGCCCACCCGTCGGTGCCTACGAGCAGTACTTC.

This clone is a singleton in its sample. The V call is TRBV10-3, the J call TRBJ1-2, with TRBD1 identical over 7 bases. Germline lookup yields CDR1 ENHRY and CDR2 SYGVKD. The V and J ends lost 3 bases and 8 bases, in that order; junction bases with no gene match: 9. This CDR3 is built from 14 residues. The CDR3 sequence: CAISEGGGREGYTF. The DNA of the CDR3 is TGTGCCATCAGTGAAGGAGGGGGCCGGGAGGGCTACACCTTC.

The rearrangement joins TRBV7-9 to TRBJ1-1; D unresolved. The ends were cut back, 3 bases at V and 4 bases at J, with 6 bases in the middle. This CDR3 region has 12 residues. Germline V gene lookup returns CDR1 SEHNR and CDR2 FQNEAQ (reference sequence). CDR3 in DNA: TGTGCCAGCAGCTTTGGCCGCACTGAAGCTTTCTTT. Translation: CASSFGRTEAFF.

The V gene is TRBV15, the J gene TRBJ1-2; D is unclear. Germline V gene data show CDR1 as LNHNV and CDR2 as YYDKDF (reference sequence). Trimming cost V 1 base and J 3 bases, with 12 bases left between them. The CDR3 has 15 residues. As DNA, the CDR3 is TGTGCCACCAGCAGAGTGGTAAAAGGGTACTATGGCTACACCTTC. Translation gives CATSRVVKGYYGYTF.

The chain combines TRBV2 with TRBJ2-1; 7 bases are a match to TRBD2. With V trimmed by 4 bases and J by 5 bases, 11 bases remained unmatched. From germline, CDR1 is SNHLY and CDR2 FYNNEI. This CDR3 comprises 16 residues. The CDR3 protein is CASSAPKTGGDNEQFF. CDR3 coding DNA: TGTGCCAGCAGTGCCCCTAAAACGGGGGGAGACAATGAGCAGTTCTTC.

The chain couples TRBV6-1 to TRBJ2-1; D is uncertain. CDR1 is MNHNS, CDR2 SASEGT, per germline. Trimming removed 1 base from V and 4 bases from J, with 17 bases in between. The CDR3 is made up of 17 amino acids. The CDR3 DNA is TGTGCCAGCAGTGAAGTTGCGGCTCCCGACGGGTACAATGAGCAGTTCTTC. Translating gives CASSEVAAPDGYNEQFF.

V and J are TRBV12-2 and TRBJ2-4. TRBV12-2 is a pseudogene. The CDR3 consists of 15 residues. The chain's CDR3 is CASRFFSGPKNIQYF. The CDR3 bases are TGTGCAAGTCGCTTCTTTTCTGGACCCAAAAACATTCAGTACTTC.

The rearrangement joins TRBV7-6 to TRBJ2-3; no reliable D call. Germline CDR1 SGHVS, CDR2 FNYEAQ. Trimming removed 2 bases from V and 0 bases from J, with 9 bases in between. This CDR3 is 15 amino acids long. CDR3 DNA: TGTGCCAGCAGCTTAACCGGAGCTAGCACAGATACGCAGTATTTT. Encoded protein: CASSLTGASTDTQYF. The whole variable domain, remainder taken from reference TRBV7-6 and TRBJ2-3, is GAGVSQSPRYKVTKRGQDVALRCDPISGHVSLYWYRQALGQGPEFLTYFNYEAQQDKSGLPNDRFSAERPEGSISTLTIQRTEQRDSAMYRCASSLTGASTDTQYFGPGTRLTVL.

This chain connects TRBV11-1 to TRBJ2-4; 7 bases are shared with TRBD2. The germline V gene encodes CDR1 SGHAT and CDR2 FQDESV (reference sequence). The CDR3 is 13 residues long. The V gene end was trimmed by 0 bases and the J gene end by 8 bases; junction bases not matched to a gene: 1. The DNA of the CDR3 is TGTGCCAGCAGCTTAGCTGGGGGGGACATTCAGTACTTC. This gives the protein CASSLAGGDIQYF.

V is TRBV4-1 and J is TRBJ1-5, with 10 bases fitting TRBD1. The CDR3 sequence is 16 residues long. Trimming cost V 5 bases and J 4 bases; bases outside gene matches: 8. Germline V gene data show CDR1 as MGHRA and CDR2 as YSYEKL. In nucleotides, the CDR3 is TGCGCCAGCAGCGGTCGTCAGGGACAGGGGAATCAGCCCCAGCATTTT. Amino acid sequence: CASSGRQGQGNQPQHF.

V is TRBV6-1 and J is TRBJ2-3; 7 positions agree with TRBD2. With 7 bases clipped from V and 2 bases from J, the junction kept 9 bases outside the gene matches. Germline CDR1 MNHNS, CDR2 SASEGT. The CDR3 has 15 amino acids. Written as DNA, the CDR3 is TGTGCCAGCAACCGACAGCGGGGTTCCACAGATACGCAGTATTTT. Its translation is CASNRQRGSTDTQYF.

The V call is TRBV13, the J call TRBJ2-2, with TRBD1 matching 10 bases. This CDR3 contains 16 residues. J was trimmed by 5 bases and V by 3 bases; bases with no gene match: 6. CDR1 is PRHDT and CDR2 is FYEKMQ in the germline V gene (reference sequence). The CDR3: CASSFWTGGRTGELFF. CDR3 bases: TGTGCCAGCAGCTTTTGGACAGGGGGGCGAACCGGGGAGCTGTTTTTT.

This clone was detected once. V gene TRBV28 combines with J gene TRBJ2-7; 7 nucleotides match TRBD1. Germline V lookup: CDR1 MDHEN, CDR2 SYDVKM. The CDR3 covers 14 residues. V trimming: 6 bases; J trimming: 5 bases; junction bases outside the gene matches: 10. The CDR3 sequence is CASSYTGAVDEQYF. DNA of the CDR3: TGTGCCAGCAGCTATACAGGGGCTGTTGACGAGCAGTACTTC.